The 24 T cell receptor beta chains listed next were all sequenced from one sample in a study of radiation and T cells in renal cell carcinoma. Regarding time point: blood 2 weeks post-SBRT. As to treatment: 15 Gy SBRT to primary tumor, nephrectomy 4 weeks later. TCRdb keeps only in-frame clones here, not all; method: immunoSEQ multiplex PCR. The table has 95,000 to 150,000 clones, roughly four fifths seen once; the top ten hold 5.8%. The sequences come from blood, collected from a patient whose treatment included radiotherapy and nephrectomy. These receptors came from a middle-aged man with renal cell carcinoma.

The V and J genes are TRBV6-1 and TRBJ2-5; D unresolved. The CDR3 sequence is 14 residues long. Germline V gene lookup returns CDR1 MNHNS and CDR2 SASEGT. V was shortened by 2 bases and J by 3 bases, with 10 bases between the two germline ends. DNA of the CDR3: TGTGCCAGCAGTGAACTCTGGGCAGAAGAGACCCAGTACTTC. Its translation: CASSELWAEETQYF.

V gene TRBV30 combines with J gene TRBJ2-1, with 8 nucleotides matching TRBD2. CDR3 length: 15 amino acids. Germline V gives CDR1 GTSNPN, CDR2 SVGIG (reference sequence). The V segment lost 1 base and the J segment 6 bases; nucleotides outside the gene matches: 8. The CDR3 reads CAWSAGTSTFNEQFF. As DNA, the CDR3 is TGTGCCTGGAGTGCCGGGACTAGTACGTTCAATGAGCAGTTCTTC.

The sample holds one count of this clone. The rearrangement joins TRBV9 to TRBJ2-7, with 9 bases aligning to TRBD1. From germline, CDR1 is SGDLS and CDR2 YYNGEE. This CDR3 is 15 amino acids long. V gave up 4 bases and J gave up 6 bases; unmatched junction bases: 11. CDR3 DNA sequence: TGTGCCAGCAGCCCACTATCGACAGGGGGGCTCGAGCAGTACTTC. Translated: CASSPLSTGGLEQYF.

The chain uses TRBV6-6 and TRBJ1-2; possibly TRBD1 for D (5 bases). CDR1 and CDR2 (germline): MNHNY, SVGAGI (reference sequence). V lost 11 bases and J 4 bases, leaving 14 bases between the germline ends. The CDR3 length is 12 residues. In DNA, the CDR3 is TGTGCCGGGTTTGGGGGAGGCTATGGCTACACCTTC. This encodes CAGFGGGYGYTF.

J is TRBJ1-1 and V is TRBV19; D is possibly TRBD1 (5 bases). CDR3 length equals 13 residues. V was clipped by 5 bases and J by 4 bases, with 11 bases between them. Germline V lookup: CDR1 LNHDA, CDR2 SQIVND (reference sequence). The CDR3 DNA sequence: TGTGCCAGTAGTGATTCCGGGGGCACTGAAGCTTTCTTT. It yields the protein CASSDSGGTEAFF. The full variable domain, completed using reference TRBV19 and TRBJ1-1, is DGGITQSPKYLFRKEGQNVTLSCEQNLNHDAMYWYRQDPGQGLRLIYYSQIVNDFQKGDIAEGYSVSREKKESFPLTVTSAQKNPTAFYLCASSDSGGTEAFFGQGTRLTVV.

The count of this clone is one. The V gene is TRBV28, the J gene TRBJ2-7; either TRBD1 or TRBD2 may supply D (5 bases each). Trimming pared 6 bases from V and 6 bases from J, leaving 18 bases between. Per the germline V gene, CDR1 is MDHEN and CDR2 is SYDVKM. The CDR3 length is 14 residues. In DNA form, the CDR3 reads TGTGCCAGCAGGATGCTAGATCGGGGCAGCGAGCAGTACTTC. This encodes CASRMLDRGSEQYF.

The chain is built from TRBV5-1 and TRBJ1-3, with D perhaps TRBD1 (6 bases). Trimming took off 4 bases at V and 4 bases at J, with 15 bases between the two ends. Germline lookup yields CDR1 SGHRS and CDR2 YFSETQ. CDR3 size: 15 residues. The CDR3 reads CASSPLTGYGNTIYF. In DNA form, the CDR3 reads TGCGCCAGCAGCCCACTAACAGGGTACGGAAACACCATATATTTT.

The chain uses TRBV10-1 and TRBJ2-7; 9 bases match TRBD1. V lost 4 bases to trimming and J lost 5 bases; unmatched junction nucleotides: 3. CDR1 is WNHNN and CDR2 is SYGVQD in the germline V gene (reference sequence). This CDR3 region has 13 residues. The CDR3 region has the DNA TGCGCCAGCAGTGCGGGACAGGGAAACGAGCAGTACTTC. Amino acid sequence: CASSAGQGNEQYF.

The chain couples TRBV10-2 to TRBJ2-1; 7 nucleotides line up with TRBD1. CDR1 and CDR2 (germline): WSHSY, SAAADI. Losses at the gene ends were 10 bases for V and 1 base for J; bases not matched to a gene: 4. The CDR3 runs to 13 residues. CDR3 protein: CATWTGSYNEQFF. For the CDR3, the DNA is TGCGCCACCTGGACAGGATCCTACAATGAGCAGTTCTTC.

This chain connects TRBV15 to TRBJ2-3, with D unclear. The germline V gene has CDR1 LNHNV and CDR2 YYDKDF (reference sequence). Trimming took 1 base from V and 4 from J, leaving 9 bases between them. This CDR3 contains 14 residues. CDR3 protein: CATSRGVGADTQYF. The CDR3 coding sequence is TGTGCCACCAGCAGAGGCGTGGGCGCAGATACGCAGTATTTT.

This clone was seen only once. The CDR3 reads CASRLQGASGANVLTF. The CDR3 bases are TGTGCCAGCAGGCTACAGGGGGCTTCTGGGGCCAACGTCCTGACTTTC. The rearrangement links TRBV28 to TRBJ2-6; 9 bases line up with TRBD1. The CDR3 has 16 amino acids. Germline loops: CDR1 MDHEN, CDR2 SYDVKM. The V and J ends lost 6 bases and 1 base, in that order; junction bases with no gene match: 4.

The V and J genes are TRBV9 and TRBJ2-7; no clear D gene. V dropped 2 bases and J dropped 2 bases, with 23 bases sitting between them. Germline CDR1 is SGDLS and CDR2 is YYNGEE. This CDR3 comprises 18 residues. The CDR3 spells CASSVKAASGVGTYEQYF. The CDR3 bases are TGTGCCAGCAGCGTGAAGGCGGCCTCGGGTGTAGGGACCTACGAGCAGTACTTC. The variable domain in full, with the rest retrieved from reference TRBV9 and TRBJ2-7, is DSGVTQTPKHLITATGQRVTLRCSPRSGDLSVYWYQQSLDQGLQFLIQYYNGEERAKGNILERFSAQQFPDLHSELNLSSLELGDSALYFCASSVKAASGVGTYEQYFGPGTRLTVT.

This chain joins TRBV5-8 and TRBJ1-2; a weak D match, TRBD1 (6 bases). The ends were cut back, 2 bases at V and 2 bases at J, with 10 bases in the middle. CDR3 length: 14 residues. The germline gives CDR1 SGHTS, CDR2 YDEGEE. In DNA, the CDR3 is TGTGCCAGCAGCTTTTTGGGGGCCAACTATGGCTACACCTTC. It yields the protein CASSFLGANYGYTF. Drawing the rest from reference TRBV5-8 and TRBJ1-2, the complete variable domain is EAGVTQSPTHLIKTRGQQATLRCSPISGHTSVYWYQQALGLGLQFLLWYDEGEERNRGNFPPRFSGRQFPNYSSELNVNALELEDSALYLCASSFLGANYGYTFGSGTRLTVV.

The chain joins TRBV7-2 to TRBJ1-5; tentatively, D is TRBD1 (6 bases). The CDR3 has 16 residues. Trimming took off 5 bases at V and 0 bases at J, with 14 bases between the two ends. Per germline, CDR1 SGHTA and CDR2 FQGNSA. The CDR3 nucleotides read TGTGCCAGCAGCCCCCAGAACAGGGTTAGCAATCAGCCCCAGCATTTT. Translating it yields CASSPQNRVSNQPQHF.

This clone was counted a single time. CDR3 protein: CASSIVGADYEQYF. The CDR3 DNA follows: TGTGCCAGCAGCATAGTGGGGGCGGACTACGAGCAGTACTTC. This rearrangement joins TRBV11-2 to TRBJ2-7, with a possible D match to TRBD1 (6 bases). The CDR3 is 14 residues long. V shed 5 bases and J shed 3 bases, with 14 bases lying between them. Germline-derived CDR1 and CDR2 are SGHAT and FQNNGV. The complete variable domain, with remaining parts taken from reference TRBV11-2 and TRBJ2-7, reads EAGVAQSPRYKIIEKRQSVAFWCNPISGHATLYWYQQILGQGPKLLIQFQNNGVVDDSQLPKDRFSAERLKGVDSTLKIQPAKLEDSAVYLCASSIVGADYEQYFGPGTRLTVT.

The genes are TRBV10-3 and TRBJ2-7, with 9 bases that match TRBD1. CDR3 length: 14 amino acids. The germline CDR1 and CDR2 sequences are ENHRY and SYGVKD. The trim removed 6 bases at V and 2 bases at J, leaving 5 bases unmatched. CDR3 bases: TGTGCCATCAGCACCGGGACAGGGCCCTACGAGCAGTACTTC. This sequence encodes CAISTGTGPYEQYF.

This clone occurred once. The V call is TRBV4-2, the J call TRBJ2-3; 13 bases are shared with TRBD2. Unmatched junction bases numbered 3, after V lost 0 bases and J lost 6 bases. The CDR3 runs to 16 residues. Germline lookup yields CDR1 LGHNA and CDR2 YNFKEQ. The CDR3 DNA reads as TGTGCCAGCAGCCAAGAAACTAGCGGGAGGGCGGATACGCAGTATTTT. Residues: CASSQETSGRADTQYF.

The rearrangement links TRBV27 to TRBJ2-5, with 9 bases identical to TRBD2. The CDR3 is 14 residues long. In germline, CDR1 is MNHEY, CDR2 SMNVEV (reference sequence). V lost 7 bases, J lost 5 bases, and 8 bases stayed unmatched. The DNA for the CDR3 is TGTGCCAGCACCCGAGCGGGAGGCACCGAGACCCAGTACTTC. Translating gives CASTRAGGTETQYF.

This sequence joins TRBV25-1 and TRBJ2-5; TRBD2 matches at 8 bases. Germline CDR1 and CDR2: MGHDK and SYGVNS. Trimming at V came to 1 base and at J to 5 bases, leaving 6 bases not matched to a gene. This CDR3 has 15 amino acids. CDR3 nucleotide sequence: TGTGCCAGCAGTGAATGGGGACTAGGGTGGGAGACCCAGTACTTC. Translated, it gives CASSEWGLGWETQYF.

This rearrangement joins TRBV5-8 to TRBJ1-5; the D is unclear. V was clipped by 4 bases and J by 0 bases, with 14 bases between them. This CDR3 is 16 amino acids long. Germline V lookup: CDR1 SGHTS, CDR2 YDEGEE. The CDR3 region is CASSLGRYYSNQPQHF. CDR3 DNA: TGTGCCAGCAGCCTTGGACGCTACTATAGCAATCAGCCCCAGCATTTT.

The chain couples TRBV5-1 to TRBJ2-1; 9 bases are a match to TRBD2. V trimming: 2 bases; J trimming: 8 bases; junction bases outside the gene matches: 5. Germline V CDR1 and CDR2: SGHRS, YFSETQ. The CDR3 length is 14 residues. This chain's CDR3 is CASSLGSGGDEQFF. Here the CDR3 DNA reads TGCGCCAGCAGCTTAGGTAGCGGGGGCGATGAGCAGTTCTTC.

For the CDR3, the DNA is TGTGCCAGCAGCCCAGATCGGGCGGGGGGGCAGACAGATACGCAGTATTTT. Its protein product is CASSPDRAGGQTDTQYF. The chain couples TRBV9 to TRBJ2-3, with TRBD2 identical over 9 bases. With 4 bases clipped from V and 3 bases from J, the junction kept 12 bases outside the gene matches. There are 17 residues in the CDR3. Germline lookup yields CDR1 SGDLS and CDR2 YYNGEE. Full variable domain (remainder filled in from reference TRBV9 and TRBJ2-3): DSGVTQTPKHLITATGQRVTLRCSPRSGDLSVYWYQQSLDQGLQFLIQYYNGEERAKGNILERFSAQQFPDLHSELNLSSLELGDSALYFCASSPDRAGGQTDTQYFGPGTRLTVL.

This chain links TRBV5-1 with TRBJ2-3; D remains ambiguous. The CDR3 is made up of 16 amino acids. Trimming removed 3 bases at V and 2 bases at J, with 16 bases between. The germline CDR1 and CDR2 sequences are SGHRS and YFSETQ. The CDR3 nucleotides read TGCGCCAGCAGCTGGGGATCTAGGATAGACACAGATACGCAGTATTTT. Its protein is CASSWGSRIDTDTQYF.

The rearrangement joins TRBV11-2 to TRBJ1-4, with no clear D. The germline gives CDR1 SGHAT, CDR2 FQNNGV. Trimming pared 1 base from V and 4 bases from J, leaving 13 bases between. This CDR3 has 16 amino acids. The CDR3: CASSLVQRTDNEKLFF. In DNA form, the CDR3 reads TGTGCCAGCAGCTTAGTCCAGCGGACCGATAATGAAAAACTGTTTTTT.